This T cell receptor (beta chain) was sequenced for a study of OX40 agonist ivuxolimab in advanced cancers. General observations from the study: Partial responders at 0.1-3.0 mg/kg had among the lowest clonal expansion. CD8+ T cells averaged more expanded clones than CD4+. CD4+ and CD8+ T cells in blood underwent clonal expansion by week 6 at 0.1 to 3.0 mg/kg.

The CDR3 totals 15 residues. The trim removed 5 bases at V and 3 bases at J, leaving 7 bases unmatched. The V gene's germline CDR1 is SGHTA and CDR2 FQGNSA. Regarding this clone: What it binds is not known.

Blood sampling was done at baseline, cycle 4 day 1, and cycle 7 day 1. Produced via immunoSEQ multiplex PCR; TCRdb's table is partial and in-frame only. This table holds 60,000 to 80,000 clones, 75% to 85% found once. The receptor's source is an adult with an advanced solid tumor such as melanoma, head and neck, liver or kidney cancer. The input for sequencing was CD4+ or CD8+ T cells sorted from blood, taken in a trial of the OX40 agonist ivuxolimab. The V gene is TRBV7-2, the J gene TRBJ2-1, with 7 nucleotides matching TRBD2. The CDR3 reads CASSNTGTIYNEQFF. The CDR3 DNA is TGTGCCAGCAGCAATACCGGGACTATCTACAATGAGCAGTTCTTC. Supplemented by reference TRBV7-2 and TRBJ2-1, the full variable domain reads GAGVSQSPSNKVTEKGKDVELRCDPISGHTALYWYRQSLGQGLEFLIYFQGNSAPDKSGLPSDRFSAERTGGSVSTLTIQRTQQEDSAVYLCASSNTGTIYNEQFFGPGTRLTVL.